This is a list of T cell receptor beta chains from one sample in a study of blood T cell repertoires in COVID-19. TCRdb's copy holds only in-frame clones and misses some; the assay was immunoSEQ multiplex PCR. This table has hundreds of thousands of clones, 90% appearing once. Sequencing input: PBMCs or T cells enriched from blood (not recorded which). The receptors stem from a woman under 30 with acute COVID-19. Both conserved end residues are part of each CDR3. D genes are given only for firm matches. For some rows the clone size is stated as once, few or many, or as a class when expanded; others skip it.

TRBJ1-1,-,TRBD1,TRBV7-6,TGTGCCAGCAGCCTGGGACAGTTCGCTGAAGCTTTCTTT,CASSLGQFAEAFF
TRBJ2-7,-,-,TRBV19,TGTGCCAGTTCCCCGTCCGGAGTATTATACGAGCAGTACTTC,CASSPSGVLYEQYF
TRBJ1-1,-,TRBD1,TRBV28,TGTGCCAGCAGTCTACCGACAGGGCGGATCCCTGAAGCTTTCTTT,CASSLPTGRIPEAFF
TRBJ1-1,-,-,TRBV2,TGTGCCAGCATAGGGGGCACTGAAGCTTTCTTT,CASIGGTEAFF
TRBJ2-1,-,TRBD2,TRBV30,TGTGCCTGCCCCGTTGGGACTAGCGGGAGAAGTATTGAGCAGTTCTTC,CACPVGTSGRSIEQFF
TRBJ2-1,-,-,TRBV7-9,TGTGCCAGCAGCTTAGTAGCCGGCTACCTCGAGGATGAGCAGTTCTTC,CASSLVAGYLEDEQFF
TRBJ2-7,-,TRBD2,TRBV10-3,TGTGCCATCAGTGAGTCGGGGCGGGAGAGCTACGAGCAGTACTTC,CAISESGRESYEQYF
TRBJ1-2,-,-,TRBV6-5,TGTGCCAGCAGGGGGACAAATATGAATGGCTACACCTTC,CASRGTNMNGYTF
TRBJ2-7,-,-,TRBV5-6,TGTGCCAGCAGCTTGGTGGGGACACCAACCTACGAGCAGTACTTC,CASSLVGTPTYEQYF
TRBJ2-3,once,TRBD2,TRBV19,TGTGCCAGTAGTAAGGGACTAGCCACAGATACGCAGTATTTT,CASSKGLATDTQYF
TRBJ1-4,-,TRBD1,TRBV19,TGTGCCAGTAGTATCGGGACAGGTACTGCAACTAATGAAAAACTGTTTTTT,CASSIGTGTATNEKLFF
TRBJ2-5,-,-,TRBV6-5,TGTGCCAGCAGGCCCCAGGGTACCAAGGAGACCCAGTACTTC,CASRPQGTKETQYF
TRBJ1-1,-,-,TRBV9,TGTGCCAGCAGCGTAGGGACTGACACTGAAGCTTTCTTT,CASSVGTDTEAFF
TRBJ2-1,-,-,TRBV7-2,TGTGCCAGCAGCTTAGGGCAGGTTCGTCGGAATGAGCAGTTCTTC,CASSLGQVRRNEQFF
TRBJ2-7,-,-,TRBV5-1,TGCGCCAGCAGCTTGGCCGGGTGGGGGGATAAGTCCGACGAGCAGTACTTC,CASSLAGWGDKSDEQYF
TRBJ1-1,-,-,TRBV5-6,TGTGCCAGCAGCACGCAGGGGCCTGAAGCTTTCTTT,CASSTQGPEAFF
TRBJ1-1,-,-,TRBV29-1,TGCAGCGTTTGGGAGGGAGTGAACACTGAAGCTTTCTTT,CSVWEGVNTEAFF
TRBJ1-5,-,TRBD1,TRBV28,TGTGCCAGCAGTATCCGGGGGACAGGCAATCAGCCCCAGCATTTT,CASSIRGTGNQPQHF
TRBJ1-1,-,-,TRBV11-2,TGTGCCAGCAGCGCCAGGGATGACACTGAAGCTTTCTTT,CASSARDDTEAFF
TRBJ1-5,once,TRBD1,TRBV24-1,TGTGCCACCAACCCGGGACAGATTTATAGCAATCAGCCCCAGCATTTT,CATNPGQIYSNQPQHF
TRBJ2-1,-,-,TRBV23-1,TGCGCCAGCAGTCAGTTACAGGGTTACAATGAGCAGTTCTTC,CASSQLQGYNEQFF
TRBJ2-7,-,TRBD1,TRBV11-2,TGTGCCAGCAGCTTATACAGGGGGCACTACGAGCAGTACTTC,CASSLYRGHYEQYF
TRBJ2-7,-,TRBD1,TRBV28,TGTGCCAGCAGTTTAGGGTCCGGGACAGGGGACGAGCAGTACTTC,CASSLGSGTGDEQYF
TRBJ1-2,-,-,TRBV7-8,TGTGCCAGCAGCCCAGGACGGGATGTAGGCTATGGCTACACCTTC,CASSPGRDVGYGYTF
TRBJ2-5,-,-,TRBV7-6,TGTGCCAGCAGCTTAGCGGGACTGCAAGAGACCCAGTACTTC,CASSLAGLQETQYF
TRBJ2-2,-,TRBD1,TRBV5-6,TGTGCCAGCAGCCGGGACAGGGTCGTCGGGGAGCTGTTTTTT,CASSRDRVVGELFF
TRBJ2-7,-,-,TRBV6-5,TGTGCCAGCAGTTACGGGGGGGCTGACGAGCAGTACTTC,CASSYGGADEQYF
TRBJ2-5,few,-,TRBV5-1,TGCGCCAGCAGCCGGGATGTGTACCAAGAGACCCAGTACTTC,CASSRDVYQETQYF
TRBJ2-1,-,TRBD2,TRBV10-1,TGCGCCAGCAGTGAGGTACTAGCGGGATACAATGAGCAGTTCTTC,CASSEVLAGYNEQFF
TRBJ1-1,-,TRBD1,TRBV7-9,TGTGCCAGCAGCGGGGACAGCCGGACTGAAGCTTTCTTT,CASSGDSRTEAFF
TRBJ2-3,-,-,TRBV11-2,TGTGCCAGCAGCTTAGAGGGCAGGGGCCCAGATACGCAGTATTTT,CASSLEGRGPDTQYF
TRBJ1-6,once,-,TRBV4-1,TGCGCCAGCAGCCATATGGTCCAGGGAAGTAATTCACCCCTCCACTTT,CASSHMVQGSNSPLHF
TRBJ1-4,once,TRBD1,TRBV4-1,TGCGCCAGCAGCCAAGAGGACAGGGGTTCTGAAAAACTGTTTTTT,CASSQEDRGSEKLFF
TRBJ2-7,-,TRBD1,TRBV15,TGTGCCACCAGCAGAGGGACAGGGGTGGACTCCCGCGAGCAGTACTTC,CATSRGTGVDSREQYF
TRBJ2-1,-,TRBD1,TRBV20-1,TGCAGTGCTCCGACGGACAGGACGGTGTTCTTC,CSAPTDRTVFF
TRBJ1-1,-,-,TRBV5-5,TGTGCCAGCAGCACCGGACAGACTGAAGCTTTCTTT,CASSTGQTEAFF
TRBJ1-5,-,-,TRBV19,TGTGCCAGTAGTGCTACCCACAGGGGCAATCAGCCCCAGCATTTT,CASSATHRGNQPQHF
TRBJ2-7,-,-,TRBV6-5,TGTGCCAGCAGTTACGTGGGAGGTAACTACGAGCAGTACTTC,CASSYVGGNYEQYF
TRBJ2-1,-,TRBD2,TRBV4-2,TGTGCCAGCAGCCAAGATACGGGAGGGTACAATGAGCAGTTCTTC,CASSQDTGGYNEQFF
TRBJ1-2,-,-,TRBV7-2,TGTGCCAGCAGCTTAGCCAGGGAGGGTGGCTACACCTTC,CASSLAREGGYTF
TRBJ1-2,-,-,TRBV7-9,TGTGCCAGCAGCGCAGGGCGGACGGTCTATGGCTACACCTTC,CASSAGRTVYGYTF
TRBJ2-5,-,-,TRBV18,TGTGCCAGCTCACCGGGGGCCCAAGAGACCCAGTACTTC,CASSPGAQETQYF
TRBJ2-4,-,-,TRBV20-1,TGCAGTGCTAGTGCGTCGAAGGAGCGGGTAGCCAAAAACATTCAGTACTTC,CSASASKERVAKNIQYF
TRBJ2-7,-,-,TRBV11-3,TGTGCCAGCAGCGCCGGCGCGGGCGGGCAGTACTTC,CASSAGAGGQYF
TRBJ1-5,-,-,TRBV12-3/TRBV12-4,TGTGCCAGCACCCTACCCCAGTCCCCGGGGCATTTT,CASTLPQSPGHF
TRBJ1-4,-,TRBD1,TRBV20-1,TGCAGTGCTAGTGATCGGGACAGGGCACGGGAAAAACTGTTTTTT,CSASDRDRAREKLFF
TRBJ1-5,-,TRBD1,TRBV30,TGTGCCTGGACGGGGGACAGAAGCAATCAGCCCCAGCATTTT,CAWTGDRSNQPQHF
TRBJ1-1,few,TRBD1,TRBV6-5,TGTGCCAGCAGGAAGGACAGGGGGAACACTGAAGCTTTCTTT,CASRKDRGNTEAFF
TRBJ2-7,-,-,TRBV19,TGTGCCAGTAGTTATCGGGGTGCCTACGAGCAGTACTTC,CASSYRGAYEQYF
TRBJ1-2,-,-,TRBV27,TGTGCCAGCAGTTTAAGTGGGGCAATTGGTGGCTACACCTTC,CASSLSGAIGGYTF
TRBJ2-5,-,TRBD1,TRBV5-1,TGCGCCAGCAGCTTGGTAGCAGGGGGTGGGGAGACCCAGTACTTC,CASSLVAGGGETQYF
TRBJ1-1,-,-,TRBV6-1,TGTGCCAGCAGTGAACAAAACAGAGCTCTGAACACTGAAGCTTTCTTT,CASSEQNRALNTEAFF
TRBJ2-1,-,TRBD2,TRBV27,TGTGCCAGCAGGGATGGACTAGGGGTATACAATGAGCAGTTCTTC,CASRDGLGVYNEQFF
TRBJ1-4,-,-,TRBV15,TGTGCCACCAGCACAACACAGGGAAGAAGCGAAAAACTGTTTTTT,CATSTTQGRSEKLFF